The 18 T cell receptor beta chains listed next were all sequenced from one sample in a study of control samples from healthy donors and cancer patients. Here immunoSEQ multiplex PCR was the method, and the copy in TCRdb shows in-frame clones only, minus some. Among roughly 50,000 clones listed, over 85% were seen once. Sequencing was performed on PBMCs. These receptors were collected from a man aged 25 to 40 with colorectal cancer.

The V gene is TRBV7-9, the J gene TRBJ1-2, with TRBD1 identical over 7 bases. This CDR3 is built from 16 residues. Germline CDR1 SEHNR, CDR2 FQNEAQ (reference sequence). With 5 bases clipped from V and 1 base from J, the junction kept 10 bases outside the gene matches. DNA of the CDR3: TGTGCCAGCAGCCAGAAACGACAGGGTAATAACTATGGCTACACCTTC. Its protein is CASSQKRQGNNYGYTF.

The chain joins TRBV18 to TRBJ2-2, with TRBD1 as a possible D gene (6 bases). Trimming cost V 4 bases and J 1 base, with 13 bases left between them. This CDR3 comprises 16 residues. Looked up from germline, CDR1 is KGHSH and CDR2 is LQKENI. CDR3 protein: CASSQGPGVNTGELFF. In DNA form, the CDR3 reads TGTGCCAGCTCACAGGGGCCAGGGGTGAACACCGGGGAGCTGTTTTTT.

The CDR3 region is CASSFDGNSPLHF. The CDR3 nucleotides read TGTGCCAGCAGCTTCGACGGTAATTCACCCCTCCACTTT. The chain has TRBV3-1 (or the pseudogene TRBV3-2) and TRBJ1-6; D is undetermined. The CDR3 consists of 13 residues. Deletions cut 5 bases from V and 6 bases from J, with 8 bases between. CDR1 and CDR2 from the germline V gene are LGHDT and YNNKEL (reference sequence).

The CDR3 bases are TGTGCCAGCAGCCCCCAGGAGGGACTAGCCTTCCTAGAGCAGTTCTTC. Translating it yields CASSPQEGLAFLEQFF. The J gene is TRBJ2-1, the V gene TRBV5-5, with 9 bases that match TRBD2. V shed 4 bases and J 10 bases; nucleotides not matched to a gene: 15. The CDR3 extends over 16 amino acids. Germline-derived CDR1 and CDR2 are SGHKS and YYEKEE (reference sequence).

The rearrangement joins TRBV5-6 to TRBJ2-2; D unresolved. The length of the CDR3 is 13 residues. With 4 bases removed from V and 3 bases from J, the gap between germline ends came to 7 bases. From germline, CDR1 is SGHDT and CDR2 YYEEEE. For the CDR3, the DNA is TGTGCCAGCAGCCGAAGCTACACCGGGGAGCTGTTTTTT. It translates to CASSRSYTGELFF.

This chain links TRBV7-9 with TRBJ2-7; weak D call: TRBD2 (6 bases). The V and J ends lost 1 base and 5 bases respectively, with 15 bases between them. Looked up from germline, CDR1 is SEHNR and CDR2 is FQNEAQ (reference sequence). This CDR3 is built from 15 residues. The CDR3 spells CASSLGFRDWDEQYF. Here the CDR3 DNA reads TGTGCCAGCAGCTTAGGTTTCAGGGACTGGGACGAGCAGTACTTC.

The J gene is TRBJ1-1, the V gene TRBV4-2; 9 positions match TRBD1. Germline CDR1 and CDR2: LGHNA and YNFKEQ. The ends lost 1 base at V and 1 base at J; junction bases unmatched: 10. This CDR3 has 18 amino acids. CDR3 bases: TGTGCCAGCAGCCAAGGGGGGGACAGGGAGGACGGGAACACTGAAGCTTTCTTT. This gives the protein CASSQGGDREDGNTEAFF.

The rearrangement links TRBV14 to TRBJ1-1, with D possibly matching TRBD1 (6 bases). The V and J ends lost 4 bases and 7 bases respectively, with 10 bases between them. The V gene's germline CDR1 is SGHDN and CDR2 FVKESK. The CDR3 is 12 residues long. CDR3: CASSRTAVEAFF. CDR3 in DNA: TGTGCCAGCAGCCGGACAGCTGTTGAAGCTTTCTTT.

This chain links TRBV15 with TRBJ1-4, with D possibly being TRBD1 (5 bases). Trimming cost V 9 bases and J 7 bases, with 15 bases left between them. The germline gives CDR1 LNHNV, CDR2 YYDKDF (reference sequence). CDR3 length: 13 amino acids. CDR3 bases: TGTGCCACAAAGTCGGGGGAGAGTGAAAAACTGTTTTTT. Its translation: CATKSGESEKLFF.

The rearrangement joins TRBV5-1 to TRBJ1-1, with D perhaps TRBD1 (6 bases). Germline CDR1 SGHRS, CDR2 YFSETQ. This CDR3 has 14 residues. V lost 0 bases to trimming and J lost 4 bases, with 10 bases between them. CDR3 DNA sequence: TGCGCCAGCAGCTTGGGAACAGGGCTCACTGAAGCTTTCTTT. Its translation is CASSLGTGLTEAFF.

This chain links TRBV20-1 with TRBJ1-5; a possible D gene is TRBD1 (5 bases). The germline CDR1 and CDR2 sequences are DFQATT and SNEGSKA (reference sequence). V was cut by 3 bases and J by 5 bases, with 14 bases left in between. This CDR3 comprises 14 residues. Written as DNA, the CDR3 is TGCAGTGCTAGTAGGGGCAGGAGGGATCAGCCCCAGCATTTT. It is translated as CSASRGRRDQPQHF.

The V and J genes are TRBV11-3 and TRBJ2-1; 7 bases match TRBD2. V was pared by 5 bases and J by 2 bases, with 0 bases of the junction left unmatched. Germline CDR1 and CDR2: SGHNT and YENEEA. The CDR3 loop spans 13 amino acids. The CDR3 coding sequence is TGTGCCAGCAGCGGGGGGGCCTACAATGAGCAGTTCTTC. As protein: CASSGGAYNEQFF.

The chain combines TRBV6-2 or TRBV6-3 with TRBJ1-5, with a tentative D call TRBD1 (5 bases). CDR1 and CDR2 (germline): MNHEY, SVGEGT. The CDR3 is 14 amino acids. V shed 4 bases and J shed 2 bases, with 9 bases lying between them. The DNA for the CDR3 is TGTGCCAGCAGTTTATGGGGGGGCAATCAGCCCCAGCATTTT. It encodes CASSLWGGNQPQHF.

In its sample, this clone was seen once. J is TRBJ1-2 and V is TRBV6-4, with a weak D call TRBD1 (5 bases). The CDR3 loop spans 13 amino acids. The germline V and J ends were trimmed by 4 bases and 2 bases, with 8 bases remaining between them. Germline V gene data show CDR1 as MRHNA and CDR2 as SNTAGT. As DNA, the CDR3 is TGTGCCAGCAGTGCAGGGTTCAACTATGGCTACACCTTC. The encoded protein is CASSAGFNYGYTF.

The V and J genes are TRBV5-4 and TRBJ1-2; 7 bases line up with TRBD1. V trimming: 0 bases; J trimming: 2 bases; junction bases outside the gene matches: 13. Germline V lookup: CDR1 SGHNT, CDR2 YYREEE (reference sequence). The CDR3 length is 18 residues. CDR3 amino acids: CASSLGLPGQHNNYGYTF. The CDR3 DNA follows: TGTGCCAGCAGCTTGGGTCTGCCGGGACAGCATAACAACTATGGCTACACCTTC.

The rearrangement joins TRBV5-1 to TRBJ2-3; no reliable D call. Germline CDR1 and CDR2: SGHRS and YFSETQ. This CDR3 is built from 12 residues. V lost 2 bases and J lost 6, with 7 bases in between. The CDR3 DNA is TGCGCCAGCAGCTTTGAGACGGATACGCAGTATTTT. This codes for CASSFETDTQYF.

This clone was picked up one time. The gene calls are TRBV29-1 and TRBJ2-2, with D unclear. The CDR3 loop spans 11 amino acids. CDR1 is SQVTM and CDR2 is ANQGSEA in the germline V gene. Trimming shortened V by 4 bases and J by 7 bases, and 7 bases separated the two germline ends. CDR3 residues: CSVVNLGELFF. Written as DNA, the CDR3 is TGCAGCGTTGTAAATCTCGGGGAGCTGTTTTTT.

The chain's CDR3 is CASRLQGAGTGELFF. Here the CDR3 DNA reads TGTGCCAGCAGACTCCAGGGGGCGGGCACCGGGGAGCTGTTTTTT. The chain carries TRBV7-9 and TRBJ2-2, with 8 bases matching TRBD1. There are 15 residues in the CDR3. Germline V gene lookup returns CDR1 SEHNR and CDR2 FQNEAQ (reference sequence). The ends lost 6 bases at V and 4 bases at J; junction bases unmatched: 7. Complete variable domain (other parts from reference TRBV7-9 and TRBJ2-2): DTGVSQNPRHKITKRGQNVTFRCDPISEHNRLYWYRQTLGQGPEFLTYFQNEAQLEKSRLLSDRFSAERPKGSFSTLEIQRTEQGDSAMYLCASRLQGAGTGELFFGEGSRLTVL.